The 3 T cell receptor beta chains reported below all come from one sample, sequenced in a study of cytomegalovirus exposure and HLA in healthy donors (dated by TCRdb to about 2017). Library method: the immunoSEQ multiplex PCR assay. A mixture of 60 forward primers for TCR Vbeta segments and 13 reverse primers for TCR Jbeta segments was used in the multiplex PCR. The table comes from immuneACCESS by way of TCRdb, which keeps in-frame sequences with V and J called. Part of the clones is missing from these tables; in studies checked, under half for an unresolved V gene and the rest for unknown reasons. The sample table contains approximately 100,000 clones; only one count was recorded for 60% to 85% of them. The top ten clonotypes cover about 5.2% of the sample. Sequences were obtained from PBMCs. These receptors originate from a female donor in good health and CMV-seropositive.

Worth noting for this clone: The junction differs from germline at one of its ends, possibly a read error. The genes are TRBV5-1 and TRBJ2-3, with 7 positions matching TRBD2. The CDR3 runs 15 residues. Per germline, CDR1 SGHRS and CDR2 YFSETQ. This CDR3 is CAGSFRGGGTDTQYF. CDR3 DNA: TGCGCCGGCAGCTTTCGCGGGGGAGGCACAGATACGCAGTATTTT.

The rearrangement joins TRBV19 to TRBJ2-1; a possible D gene is TRBD1 (6 bases). The CDR3 spans 14 residues. CDR1 is LNHDA, CDR2 SQIVND, per germline (reference sequence). V lost 3 bases and J lost 8, with 14 bases in between. CDR3 sequence: CASSMGAGVHEQFF. CDR3 sequence (DNA): TGTGCCAGTAGTATGGGGGCAGGGGTCCATGAGCAGTTCTTC.

The chain is built from TRBV10-1 and TRBJ2-2; 7 bases fit TRBD1. CDR3 length: 16 residues. CDR1 WNHNN and CDR2 SYGVQD come from the germline V gene (reference sequence). The V segment lost 3 bases and the J segment 4 bases; nucleotides outside the gene matches: 8. The CDR3 region is CASSDVQGLRTGELFF. The CDR3 DNA reads as TGCGCCAGCAGTGACGTACAGGGGCTTCGCACCGGGGAGCTGTTTTTT.